The 23 T cell receptor beta chains reported below all come from one sample, sequenced in a study of read filtering for tumor transcriptome and immune sequencing. This library used roughly 400 ng RNA and molecular barcoded adaptors spanning alpha/delta and beta/gamma chains. Each CDR3 protein gets one entry after TCRdb re-called the reads with MiXCR. The sample has 350 to 500 distinct CDR3 sequences, about 83% seen once. The sample was a population of CD138-negative cells sorted from bone marrow. These receptors originate from a donor older than 35 with multiple myeloma. This table probably holds off-target reads from a library built for another chain.

The chain is built from TRBV6-1 and TRBJ2-1; no definite D call. Germline V gives CDR1 MNHNS, CDR2 SASEGT. This CDR3 contains 12 residues. The germline V and J ends were trimmed by 5 bases and 6 bases, with 8 bases remaining between them. CDR3 nucleotide sequence: TGTGCCAGCAGTCTAGACTTCAATGAGCAGTTCTTC. Protein product: CASSLDFNEQFF.

The V call is TRBV29-1, the J call TRBJ1-5; D may be TRBD1 (5 bases). The germline V gene encodes CDR1 SQVTM and CDR2 ANQGSEA. The CDR3 is 12 amino acids. Trimming shortened V by 6 bases and J by 2 bases, and 8 bases separated the two germline ends. CDR3 in DNA: TGCAGCGTGGGGGTTGGCAATCAGCCCCAGCATTTT. Translated, it gives CSVGVGNQPQHF.

This clonotype was picked up a small number of times. CDR3 in DNA: TGTGCCAGCAGCGCGGACAGGTACAATGAGCAGTTCTTC. This translates into CASSADRYNEQFF. The gene calls are TRBV3-1 and TRBJ2-1, with 7 bases fitting TRBD1. Losses at the gene ends were 5 bases for V and 4 bases for J; bases not matched to a gene: 2. CDR3 length: 13 amino acids. Germline CDR1 reads LGHDT; CDR2 reads YNNKEL (reference sequence).

This chain joins TRBV3-1 and TRBJ2-1; 7 nucleotides agree with TRBD2. CDR1 is LGHDT and CDR2 is YNNKEL in the germline V gene (reference sequence). Losses at the gene ends were 1 base for V and 3 bases for J; bases not matched to a gene: 6. CDR3 length: 16 residues. CDR3 coding DNA: TGTGCCAGCAGCCAAGCTAGCGGAGCGAGCTACAATGAGCAGTTCTTC. Protein: CASSQASGASYNEQFF.

The chain has TRBV29-1 and TRBJ1-1, with 9 bases aligning to TRBD1. CDR1 is SQVTM, CDR2 ANQGSEA, per germline. The trim removed 5 bases at V and 5 bases at J, leaving 3 bases unmatched. CDR3 length: 12 residues. The CDR3 region has the DNA TGCAGCGTTTGGGACAGGGTTACTGAAGCTTTCTTT. It encodes CSVWDRVTEAFF.

The CDR3 DNA is TGTGCCTGGAGCTCCATAGGGGTGAGGCAGCCCCAGCATTTT. Its protein is CAWSSIGVRQPQHF. The chain is built from TRBV30 and TRBJ1-5; D may be TRBD1 (5 bases). The CDR3 is 14 amino acids. Per the germline V gene, CDR1 is GTSNPN and CDR2 is SVGIG (reference sequence). V lost 3 bases and J 7 bases, leaving 16 bases between the germline ends.

The CDR3 DNA reads TGTGCCAGCAGCCAAGGACACTCCAATGAGCAGTTCTTC. Translating gives CASSQGHSNEQFF. This sequence joins TRBV3-1 and TRBJ2-1; D not certain. V lost 1 base, J lost 6 bases, and 7 bases lay in between. The CDR3 is 13 residues long. CDR1 LGHDT and CDR2 YNNKEL come from the germline V gene (reference sequence).

In its sample, this clonotype was seen once. This chain links TRBV11-2 with TRBJ2-1; D possibly corresponds to TRBD1 (5 bases). The CDR3 consists of 16 residues. Per the germline V gene, CDR1 is SGHAT and CDR2 is FQNNGV. Trimming pared 4 bases from V and 1 base from J, leaving 14 bases between. CDR3 amino acids: CASSSQAWGSYNEQFF. The CDR3 nucleotides read TGTGCCAGCAGCTCACAGGCCTGGGGTTCCTACAATGAGCAGTTCTTC.

Only one count was recorded for this clonotype. The chain recombines TRBV29-1 with TRBJ2-1; D might be TRBD1 (6 bases). V was trimmed by 4 bases and J by 9 bases, leaving 22 bases between them. Germline assignment: CDR1 SQVTM and CDR2 ANQGSEA. The CDR3 totals 15 residues. The CDR3 nucleotides are TGCAGCGTTGGGATAGAAGGACAGCGCGTGGGTGAGCAGTTCTTC. It encodes CSVGIEGQRVGEQFF.

This clonotype was seen once. The gene calls are TRBV6-6 and TRBJ2-3; D gene unclear. The CDR3 is 13 residues long. V was cut by 4 bases and J by 4 bases, with 9 bases left in between. CDR1 is MNHNY, CDR2 SVGAGI, per germline (reference sequence). CDR3: CASSSLGSDTQYF. CDR3 nucleotide sequence: TGTGCCAGCAGTTCCCTAGGTTCAGATACGCAGTATTTT.

The V call is TRBV7-9, the J call TRBJ2-1; TRBD2 matches 7 bases. J lost 8 bases, V lost 7 bases, and 8 bases had no gene match. The CDR3 totals 13 residues. Germline values: CDR1 SEHNR, CDR2 FQNEAQ (reference sequence). The CDR3 reads CASTWEGPHEQFF. CDR3 in DNA: TGTGCCAGCACCTGGGAGGGGCCCCATGAGCAGTTCTTC.

V is TRBV6-1 and J is TRBJ1-1; weak D call: TRBD1 (5 bases). The CDR3 consists of 12 residues. V was shortened by 5 bases and J by 5 bases, with 9 bases between the two germline ends. Per the germline V gene, CDR1 is MNHNS and CDR2 is SASEGT. The CDR3 nucleotides read TGTGCCAGCAGTCAGGGTAAGACTGAAGCTTTCTTT. Translated: CASSQGKTEAFF.

V and J are TRBV4-1 and TRBJ1-5, with a weak D call TRBD1 (5 bases). V lost 0 bases and J 11 bases, leaving 14 bases between the germline ends. In germline, CDR1 is MGHRA, CDR2 YSYEKL. The CDR3 consists of 14 residues. The CDR3 DNA is TGCGCCAGCAGCCAAGATCCGGGGCCCTGGGCCCAGCATTTT. Residues: CASSQDPGPWAQHF.

The rearrangement uses TRBV5-1 and TRBJ2-1; TRBD2 matches 9 bases. The CDR3 contains 15 residues. Trimming cost V 0 bases and J 3 bases; bases outside gene matches: 1. Germline CDR1 reads SGHRS; CDR2 reads YFSETQ. CDR3 region: CASSLETSGYNEQFF. The CDR3 DNA reads as TGCGCCAGCAGCTTGGAGACTAGCGGCTACAATGAGCAGTTCTTC. The full variable domain, in which reference TRBV5-1 and TRBJ2-1 provide the parts outside the CDR3, is KAGVTQTPRYLIKTRGQQVTLSCSPISGHRSVSWYQQTPGQGLQFLFEYFSETQRNKGNFPGRFSGRQFSNSRSEMNVSTLELGDSALYLCASSLETSGYNEQFFGPGTRLTVL.

This sequence joins TRBV7-9 and TRBJ1-5; D uncertain. The CDR3 spans 14 residues. V was shortened by 3 bases and J by 9 bases, with 15 bases between the two germline ends. Germline-derived CDR1 and CDR2 are SEHNR and FQNEAQ (reference sequence). DNA for the CDR3: TGTGCCAGCAGCTTCGGCGGTGGAGAGATGCCCCAGCATTTT. Translating gives CASSFGGGEMPQHF.

The rearrangement uses TRBV18 and TRBJ2-1, with 8 bases lining up with TRBD2. CDR1 KGHSH and CDR2 LQKENI come from the germline V gene. V lost 0 bases, J lost 9 bases, and 10 bases stayed unmatched. The CDR3 spans 16 residues. CDR3: CASSPPFSGRGIEQFF. The CDR3 nucleotides are TGTGCCAGCTCACCACCGTTCAGCGGGAGAGGGATTGAGCAGTTCTTC. Full variable domain (missing parts from reference TRBV18 and TRBJ2-1): NAGVMQNPRHLVRRRGQEARLRCSPMKGHSHVYWYRQLPEEGLKFMVYLQKENIIDESGMPKERFSAEFPKEGPSILRIQQVVRGDSAAYFCASSPPFSGRGIEQFFGPGTRLTVL.

The genes are TRBV2 and TRBJ2-7; D is perhaps TRBD1 or TRBD2 (5 bases each). Trimming removed 6 bases from V and 2 bases from J, with 17 bases in between. The germline V gene encodes CDR1 SNHLY and CDR2 FYNNEI. The CDR3 loop spans 15 amino acids. CDR3 in amino acids: CASSRSEGLAYEQYF. The CDR3 DNA is TGTGCCAGCAGCCGATCTGAGGGGCTTGCCTACGAGCAGTACTTC.

Regarding this clonotype: The germline gene is not matched at one end of the junction; a read error may be the cause. The rearrangement uses TRBV7-3 and TRBJ2-1; D is unclear. The CDR3 totals 13 residues. CDR1 and CDR2 (germline): SGHTA, FQGTGA. CDR3 sequence (DNA): TGTACCAGCAGCTTGCTTGGTATCGATGAGCAGTTCTTC. Protein sequence: CTSSLLGIDEQFF.

About this clonotype itself: Here the CDR3 omits its conserved ending phenylalanine or tryptophan, so a read error is the likely source. No DNA is shown, since the ends of the CDR3 on it are uncertain; the CDR3 is the one TCRdb lists. This chain connects TRBV20-1 to TRBJ1-4. The CDR3 sequence runs 12 residues, both termini included. Germline V gives CDR1 DFQATT, CDR2 SNEGSKA (reference sequence). The CDR3 here is CSATLIPQLTTA.

J is TRBJ2-1 and V is TRBV3-2. TRBV3-2 is shown as a pseudogene. The CDR3 loop spans 14 amino acids. CDR3 region: CASSLGRSYSEQFF. The DNA for the CDR3 is TGTGCCAGCAGCCTAGGACGGTCCTACAGTGAGCAGTTCTTC.

This chain uses TRBV6-1 with TRBJ2-7, with no clear D. The CDR3 has 12 residues. Trimming removed 8 bases from V and 2 bases from J, with 10 bases in between. Germline CDR1 MNHNS, CDR2 SASEGT. CDR3 in amino acids: CASSSQTYEQYF. The CDR3 DNA is TGTGCCAGCTCCTCCCAGACCTACGAGCAGTACTTC.

The chain couples TRBV29-1 to TRBJ1-1; D call uncertain. V lost 4 bases and J 0 bases, leaving 9 bases between the germline ends. Germline-derived CDR1 and CDR2 are SQVTM and ANQGSEA. CDR3 length equals 13 residues. The DNA for the CDR3 is TGCAGCGTTGTCGGGCAGATGAACACTGAAGCTTTCTTT. Translating gives CSVVGQMNTEAFF.

The chain employs TRBV7-9 and TRBJ1-1; D unresolved. Germline V gives CDR1 SEHNR, CDR2 FQNEAQ (reference sequence). V gave up 1 base and J gave up 2 bases, with 11 bases separating them. This CDR3 has 15 amino acids. The chain's CDR3 is CASSLDRQLNTEAFF. The CDR3, as DNA: TGTGCCAGCAGCTTAGACCGTCAGCTAAACACTGAAGCTTTCTTT.